The 20 T cell receptor beta chains below come from one sample, sequenced in a study of post-analysis software for immune sequencing data. The study, taken as a whole, reports: The five TRBV segments detected at higher frequency in patients than in controls included TRBV5-6, TRBV5-1 and TRBV20-1.

The TCR beta cDNA libraries carried unique molecular identifiers. TCRdb reprocessed the PCR reads via MiXCR and lists one record per CDR3 protein. The repertoire holds hundreds of thousands of distinct CDR3 sequences, with 59% as singletons. No antigen is known for these receptors. Sequencing was carried out using blood. All receptors derive from a girl aged 2 to 10 with multiple sclerosis.

CDR3 sequence reads: CSVDRLAGVNNEQFF. The CDR3 DNA reads TGCAGCGTTGACAGACTAGCGGGAGTAAACAATGAGCAGTTCTTC. The chain couples TRBV29-1 to TRBJ2-1, with 12 bases aligning to TRBD2. Germline CDR1 SQVTM, CDR2 ANQGSEA. V was pared by 3 bases and J by 5 bases, with 5 bases of the junction left unmatched. This CDR3 is 15 amino acids long.

Worth noting for this clonotype: Possible read error: a much larger clone is one base away. The chain is built from TRBV7-8 and TRBJ2-1; 11 bases map to TRBD2. V lost 3 bases to trimming and J lost 2 bases; unmatched junction nucleotides: 9. CDR1 is SGHVS, CDR2 FQNEAQ, per germline. This CDR3 region has 18 residues. The CDR3 coding sequence is TGTGCCAGCAGCTTGGAGACTAGCGGGACGATTCCCTACAATGAGCAGTTCTTC. This encodes CASSLETSGTIPYNEQFF.

The chain has TRBV10-3 and TRBJ2-1, with 8 bases identical to TRBD2. Gene TRBJ2-7 matches the end of the DNA better, so the J call may be wrong. The germline CDR1 and CDR2 sequences are ENHRY and SYGVKD. The CDR3 is made up of 15 amino acids. The CDR3 DNA is TGTGCCATCAGTGACCCCTTAGACGGGGGGGACGAGCAGTACTTC. Translated, it gives CAISDPLDGGDEQYF.

J is TRBJ2-1 and V is TRBV20-1, with 8 positions matching TRBD2. Trimming removed 8 bases from V and 5 bases from J; junction bases left unmatched: 5. The CDR3 spans 12 residues. Germline V gene lookup returns CDR1 DFQATT and CDR2 SNEGSKA (reference sequence). The chain's CDR3 is CSCSGRDNEQFF. In nucleotides, the CDR3 is TGCAGTTGCAGCGGGAGAGACAATGAGCAGTTCTTC.

The chain combines TRBV27 with TRBJ1-2, with 9 nucleotides matching TRBD1. V was pared by 5 bases and J by 1 base, with 5 bases of the junction left unmatched. Germline V gene lookup returns CDR1 MNHEY and CDR2 SMNVEV (reference sequence). This CDR3 contains 15 residues. CDR3 sequence (DNA): TGTGCCAGCAGTATAACGGGACAGGGTAACTATGGCTACACCTTC. It specifies CASSITGQGNYGYTF.

This clonotype has a handful of counts. The V gene is TRBV20-1, the J gene TRBJ1-1, with D unresolved. V was pared by 3 bases and J by 7 bases, with 12 bases between. This CDR3 is built from 12 residues. Germline CDR1 reads DFQATT; CDR2 reads SNEGSKA (reference sequence). The CDR3 here is CSARSGSYEAFF. CDR3 coding DNA: TGCAGTGCTAGGTCGGGAAGCTATGAAGCTTTCTTT.

This clonotype was counted a few times. The V gene is TRBV12-3 or TRBV12-4, the J gene TRBJ1-2; D is possibly TRBD1 (5 bases). The ends were cut back, 4 bases at V and 4 bases at J, with 13 bases in the middle. There are 14 residues in the CDR3. CDR3 bases: TGTGCCAGCAGTTCTTTATCGACAGCCTATGGCTACACCTTC. This translates into CASSSLSTAYGYTF.

This rearrangement joins TRBV7-9 to TRBJ1-2; 9 nucleotides match TRBD1. Germline V CDR1 and CDR2: SEHNR, FQNEAQ (reference sequence). Germline trimming cut 5 bases from V and 8 bases from J; bases unmatched to any gene: 15. The CDR3 is 16 residues long. The DNA of the CDR3 is TGTGCCAGCAGCCTCCTTCTTGCGGGACAGGGCGGAGGCTACACCTTC. The encoded protein is CASSLLLAGQGGGYTF.

The V gene is TRBV25-1, the J gene TRBJ1-1; tentatively, D is TRBD1 (6 bases). The V end lost 9 bases, the J end lost 6 bases, and 14 bases lay between the germline ends. The CDR3 sequence is 12 residues long. Germline CDR1 MGHDK, CDR2 SYGVNS. CDR3 DNA sequence: TGTGCCAGACCCCAAGGGGGGGCTGAAGCTTTCTTT. It yields the protein CARPQGGAEAFF.

The CDR3 DNA follows: TGTGCCAGCAGTCCCCCGGGGCCCCAACCCCACAATCAAGAGACCCAGTACTTC. Protein product: CASSPPGPQPHNQETQYF. This chain uses TRBV12-3 or TRBV12-4 with TRBJ2-5; possibly TRBD1 or TRBD2 for D (5 bases each). The CDR3 totals 18 residues. Deletions cut 5 bases from V and 2 bases from J, with 24 bases between.

CDR3 in DNA: TGTGCCAGCAGCCGGGACAGGGGTTATCAGCCCCAGCATTTT. Protein sequence: CASSRDRGYQPQHF. The chain has TRBV7-9 and TRBJ1-5, with TRBD1 matching 10 bases. V lost 5 bases and J lost 5; bases outside the gene matches: 3. Germline V CDR1 and CDR2: SEHNR, FQNEAQ (reference sequence). CDR3 size: 14 residues.

The chain is built from TRBV6-2 or TRBV6-3 and TRBJ2-6; D is unresolved. Germline V CDR1 and CDR2: MNHEY, SVGEGT. This CDR3 is built from 15 residues. V dropped 6 bases and J dropped 0 bases, with 9 bases sitting between them. The CDR3 DNA reads as TGTGCCAGCAGCACTCCTGCCTCTGGGGCCAACGTCCTGACTTTC. Translating it yields CASSTPASGANVLTF.

The rearrangement uses TRBV3-1 and TRBJ2-5; D ambiguous. Looked up from germline, CDR1 is LGHDT and CDR2 is YNNKEL (reference sequence). With 6 bases removed from V and 5 bases from J, the gap between germline ends came to 13 bases. The CDR3 has 13 amino acids. The CDR3 loop reads CASSLSMGETQYF. Written as DNA, the CDR3 is TGTGCCAGCAGTCTTAGCATGGGGGAGACCCAGTACTTC.

This chain uses TRBV6-2 or TRBV6-3 with TRBJ2-1; TRBD1 is a possible D gene (5 bases). CDR3 length: 15 residues. V lost 0 bases, J lost 2 bases, and 8 bases lay in between. Germline CDR1 and CDR2: MNHEY and SVGEGT. CDR3 in amino acids: CASSYSTAPYNEQFF. CDR3 coding DNA: TGTGCCAGCAGTTACTCGACAGCCCCCTACAATGAGCAGTTCTTC.

The rearrangement joins TRBV6-2 or TRBV6-3 to TRBJ1-1, with 8 bases lining up with TRBD1. The V and J ends lost 2 bases and 0 bases, in that order; junction bases with no gene match: 17. The CDR3 spans 20 residues. Germline V CDR1 and CDR2: MNHEY, SVGEGT. The CDR3 loop is CASSYLRHKDREFMNTEAFF. The CDR3 DNA reads TGTGCCAGCAGTTACCTTCGGCATAAGGACAGGGAGTTCATGAACACTGAAGCTTTCTTT.

This chain links TRBV12-3 or TRBV12-4 with TRBJ1-4; D might be TRBD1 (6 bases). The CDR3 is 14 amino acids. Trimming cost V 5 bases and J 8 bases, with 15 bases left between them. The chain's CDR3 is CASSGGHREEKLFF. The CDR3 bases are TGTGCCAGCAGTGGGGGACACCGAGAGGAAAAACTGTTTTTT.

V usage is TRBV20-1 and J usage is TRBJ2-3; TRBD2 aligns across 7 bases. The length of the CDR3 is 13 residues. V dropped 7 bases and J dropped 4; count of bases not matched to a gene: 8. CDR1 is DFQATT, CDR2 SNEGSKA, per germline (reference sequence). The DNA of the CDR3 is TGCAGTGTCCGCGGGGAGGGCGCAGATACGCAGTATTTT. Protein product: CSVRGEGADTQYF.

This clonotype was detected a few times. The V call is TRBV5-1, the J call TRBJ2-6; D gene uncertain. Trimming removed 0 bases from V and 6 bases from J, with 7 bases in between. This CDR3 is 14 amino acids long. CDR1 is SGHRS, CDR2 YFSETQ, per germline. The chain's CDR3 is CASSLAEAANVLTF. DNA of the CDR3: TGCGCCAGCAGCTTGGCTGAGGCGGCCAACGTCCTGACTTTC.

The chain joins TRBV20-1 to TRBJ2-7; D perhaps matches TRBD1 (6 bases). V dropped 1 base and J dropped 7 bases, with 17 bases sitting between them. Germline assignment: CDR1 DFQATT and CDR2 SNEGSKA (reference sequence). The CDR3 has 14 amino acids. CDR3 sequence (DNA): TGCAGTGCTAGAGTGGACAGTGCTTCGGGGGAGCAGTACTTC. This gives the protein CSARVDSASGEQYF.

The chain recombines TRBV7-8 with TRBJ2-7; D gene uncertain. Trimming removed 0 bases at V and 5 bases at J, with 11 bases between. Looked up from germline, CDR1 is SGHVS and CDR2 is FQNEAQ. The CDR3 runs to 14 residues. CDR3 sequence reads: CASSLADLSHEQYF. CDR3 in DNA: TGTGCCAGCAGCTTAGCCGACTTGAGCCACGAGCAGTACTTC.